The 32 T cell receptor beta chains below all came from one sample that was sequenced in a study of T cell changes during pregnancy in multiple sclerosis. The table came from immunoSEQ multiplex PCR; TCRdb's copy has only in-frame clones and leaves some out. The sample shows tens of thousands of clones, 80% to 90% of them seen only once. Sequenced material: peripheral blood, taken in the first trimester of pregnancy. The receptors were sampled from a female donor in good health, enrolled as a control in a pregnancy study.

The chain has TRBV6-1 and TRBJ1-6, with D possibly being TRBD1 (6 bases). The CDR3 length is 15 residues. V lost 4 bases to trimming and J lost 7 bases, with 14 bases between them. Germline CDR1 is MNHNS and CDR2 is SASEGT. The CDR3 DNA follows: TGTGCCAGCAGTGCGCCCGGACAGATCAATTCACCCCTCCACTTT. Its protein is CASSAPGQINSPLHF.

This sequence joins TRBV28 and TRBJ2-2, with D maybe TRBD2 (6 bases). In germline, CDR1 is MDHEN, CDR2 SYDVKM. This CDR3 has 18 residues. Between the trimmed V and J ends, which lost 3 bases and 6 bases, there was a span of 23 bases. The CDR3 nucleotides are TGTGCCAGCAGTTTCCCAACCGAGACTAGAAGTTTATCCGGGGAGCTGTTTTTT. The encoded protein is CASSFPTETRSLSGELFF.

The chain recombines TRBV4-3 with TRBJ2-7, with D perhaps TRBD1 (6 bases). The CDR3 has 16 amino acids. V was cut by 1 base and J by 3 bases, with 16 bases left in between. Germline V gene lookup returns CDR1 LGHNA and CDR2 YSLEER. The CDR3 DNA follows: TGCGCCAGCAGCCAAGCTTATTGGGACAACCGCTACGAGCAGTACTTC. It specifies CASSQAYWDNRYEQYF.

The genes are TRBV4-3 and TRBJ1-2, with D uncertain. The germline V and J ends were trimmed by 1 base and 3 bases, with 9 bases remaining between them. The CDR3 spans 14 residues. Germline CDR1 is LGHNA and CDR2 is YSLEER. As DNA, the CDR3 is TGCGCCAGCAGCCAAGGGCGGTGGGACTATGGCTACACCTTC. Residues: CASSQGRWDYGYTF.

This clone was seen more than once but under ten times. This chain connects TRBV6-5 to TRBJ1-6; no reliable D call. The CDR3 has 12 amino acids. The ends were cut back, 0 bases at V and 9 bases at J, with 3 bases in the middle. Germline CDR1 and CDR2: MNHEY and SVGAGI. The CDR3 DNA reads TGTGCCAGCAGTTACTCGAGTTCACCCCTCCACTTT. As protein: CASSYSSSPLHF.

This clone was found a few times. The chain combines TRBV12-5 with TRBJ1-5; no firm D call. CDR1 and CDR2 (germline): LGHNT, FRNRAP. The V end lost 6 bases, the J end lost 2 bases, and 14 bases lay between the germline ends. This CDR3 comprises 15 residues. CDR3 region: CASGITTEGNQPQHF. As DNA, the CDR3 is TGTGCTAGTGGAATAACTACCGAGGGCAATCAGCCCCAGCATTTT.

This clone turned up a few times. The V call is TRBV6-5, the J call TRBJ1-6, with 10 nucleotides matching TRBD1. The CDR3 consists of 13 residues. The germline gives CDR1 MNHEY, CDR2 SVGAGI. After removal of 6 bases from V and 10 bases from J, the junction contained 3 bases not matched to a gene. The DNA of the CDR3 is TGTGCCAGCAGGACAGGGGGCGGCTCACCCCTCCACTTT. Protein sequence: CASRTGGGSPLHF.

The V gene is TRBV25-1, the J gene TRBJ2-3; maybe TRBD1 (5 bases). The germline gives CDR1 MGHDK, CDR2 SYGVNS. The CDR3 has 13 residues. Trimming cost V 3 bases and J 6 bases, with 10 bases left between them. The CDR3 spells CASSDRVADTQYF. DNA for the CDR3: TGTGCCAGCAGTGACAGGGTTGCGGATACGCAGTATTTT. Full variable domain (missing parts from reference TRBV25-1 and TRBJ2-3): EADIYQTPRYLVIGTGKKITLECSQTMGHDKMYWYQQDPGMELHLIHYSYGVNSTEKGDLSSESTVSRIRTEHFPLTLESARPSHTSQYLCASSDRVADTQYFGPGTRLTVL.

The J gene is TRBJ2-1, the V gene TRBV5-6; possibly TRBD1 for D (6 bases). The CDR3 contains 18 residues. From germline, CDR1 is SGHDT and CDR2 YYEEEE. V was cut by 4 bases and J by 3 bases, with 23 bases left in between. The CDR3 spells CASSQVKSADSNYNEQFF. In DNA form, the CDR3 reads TGTGCCAGCAGCCAAGTAAAGAGCGCGGACAGTAACTACAATGAGCAGTTCTTC.

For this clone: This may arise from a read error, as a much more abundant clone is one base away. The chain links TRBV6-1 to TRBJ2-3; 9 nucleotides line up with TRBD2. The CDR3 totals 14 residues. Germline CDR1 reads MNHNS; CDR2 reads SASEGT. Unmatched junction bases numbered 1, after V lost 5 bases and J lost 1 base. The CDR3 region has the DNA TGTGCCAGCAGTTGGACTAGCGGCACAGATACGCAGTATTTT. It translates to CASSWTSGTDTQYF.

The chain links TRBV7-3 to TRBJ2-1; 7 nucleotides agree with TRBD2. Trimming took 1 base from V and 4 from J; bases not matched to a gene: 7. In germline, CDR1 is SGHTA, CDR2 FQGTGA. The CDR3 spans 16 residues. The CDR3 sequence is CASSLRAGAAYNEQFF. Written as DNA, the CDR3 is TGTGCCAGCAGCTTAAGGGCGGGAGCGGCATACAATGAGCAGTTCTTC.

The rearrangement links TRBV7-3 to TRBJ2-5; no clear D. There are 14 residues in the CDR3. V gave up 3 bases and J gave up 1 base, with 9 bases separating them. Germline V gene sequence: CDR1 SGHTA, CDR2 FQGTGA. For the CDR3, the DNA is TGTGCCAGCAGCTTGGGCCCCTCCCAAGAGACCCAGTACTTC. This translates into CASSLGPSQETQYF.

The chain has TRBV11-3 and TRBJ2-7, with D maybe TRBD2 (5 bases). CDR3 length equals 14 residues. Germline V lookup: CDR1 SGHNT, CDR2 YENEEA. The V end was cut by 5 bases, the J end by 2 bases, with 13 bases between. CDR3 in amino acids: CASSITPGAYEQYF. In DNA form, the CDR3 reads TGTGCCAGCAGCATCACCCCCGGGGCCTACGAGCAGTACTTC.

This CDR3 is CASSLRHGTGALATYEQYF. The CDR3, as DNA: TGTGCCAGCAGTTTAAGACACGGGACAGGGGCCCTAGCGACCTACGAGCAGTACTTC. The rearrangement links TRBV27 to TRBJ2-7; TRBD1 aligns across 10 bases. V lost 2 bases to trimming and J lost 2 bases; unmatched junction nucleotides: 15. Germline CDR1 is MNHEY and CDR2 is SMNVEV (reference sequence). The CDR3 is made up of 19 amino acids.

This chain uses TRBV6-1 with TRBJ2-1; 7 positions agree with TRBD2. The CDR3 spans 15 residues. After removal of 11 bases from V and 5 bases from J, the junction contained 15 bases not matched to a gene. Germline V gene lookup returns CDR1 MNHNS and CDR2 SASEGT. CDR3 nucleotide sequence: TGTGCCTCCACTGAGGCTAGCGGCGCCCACAATGAGCAGTTCTTC. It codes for CASTEASGAHNEQFF.

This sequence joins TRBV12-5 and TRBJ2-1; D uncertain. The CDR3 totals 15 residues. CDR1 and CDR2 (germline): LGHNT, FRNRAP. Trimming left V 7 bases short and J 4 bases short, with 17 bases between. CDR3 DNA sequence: TGTGCTAGTGCCCCCATTTTTGATCGGTACAATGAGCAGTTCTTC. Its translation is CASAPIFDRYNEQFF. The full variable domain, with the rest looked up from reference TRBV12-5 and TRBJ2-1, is DARVTQTPRHKVTEMGQEVTMRCQPILGHNTVFWYRQTMMQGLELLAYFRNRAPLDDSGMPKDRFSAEMPDATLATLKIQPSEPRDSAVYFCASAPIFDRYNEQFFGPGTRLTVL.

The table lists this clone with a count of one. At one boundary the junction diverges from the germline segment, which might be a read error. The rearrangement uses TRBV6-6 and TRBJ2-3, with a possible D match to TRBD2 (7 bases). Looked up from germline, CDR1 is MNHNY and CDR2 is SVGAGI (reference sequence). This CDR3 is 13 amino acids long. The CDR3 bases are TGTGCCAGCAGACCGGGGGGCACGGATACGCAGTATTTT. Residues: CASRPGGTDTQYF.

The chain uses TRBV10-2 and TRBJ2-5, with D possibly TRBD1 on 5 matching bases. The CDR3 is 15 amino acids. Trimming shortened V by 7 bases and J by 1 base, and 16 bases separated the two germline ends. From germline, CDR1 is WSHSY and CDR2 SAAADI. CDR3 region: CASMAVTELQETQYF. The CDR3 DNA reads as TGCGCCAGCATGGCCGTGACAGAACTCCAAGAGACCCAGTACTTC.

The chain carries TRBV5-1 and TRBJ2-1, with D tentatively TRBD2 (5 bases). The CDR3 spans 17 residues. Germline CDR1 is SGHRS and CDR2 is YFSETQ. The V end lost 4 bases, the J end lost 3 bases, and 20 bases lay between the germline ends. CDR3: CASSPPVGGQGYNEQFF. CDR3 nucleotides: TGCGCCAGCAGCCCACCCGTGGGCGGGCAAGGCTACAATGAGCAGTTCTTC.

The CDR3 DNA reads as TGTGCCAGCAGCCCTAGAAGGGGCTCCCTGAACACTGAAGCTTTCTTT. Amino acid sequence: CASSPRRGSLNTEAFF. This sequence joins TRBV7-6 and TRBJ1-1, with a tentative D call TRBD1 (5 bases). CDR1 is SGHVS, CDR2 FNYEAQ, per germline. The CDR3 is 16 residues long. Trimming stripped 5 bases from V and 0 bases from J, with 16 bases between.

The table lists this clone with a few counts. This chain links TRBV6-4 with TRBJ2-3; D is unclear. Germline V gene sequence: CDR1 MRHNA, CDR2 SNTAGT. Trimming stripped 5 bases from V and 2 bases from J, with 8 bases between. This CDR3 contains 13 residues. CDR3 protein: CASSTEATDTQYF. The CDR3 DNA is TGTGCCAGCAGTACCGAGGCCACAGATACGCAGTATTTT.

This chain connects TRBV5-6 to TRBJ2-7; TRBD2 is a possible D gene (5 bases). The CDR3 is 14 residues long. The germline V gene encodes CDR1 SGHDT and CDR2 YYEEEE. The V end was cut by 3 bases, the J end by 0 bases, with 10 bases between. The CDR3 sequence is CASSSSGGSYEQYF. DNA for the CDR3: TGTGCCAGCAGCTCCAGCGGCGGCTCCTACGAGCAGTACTTC.

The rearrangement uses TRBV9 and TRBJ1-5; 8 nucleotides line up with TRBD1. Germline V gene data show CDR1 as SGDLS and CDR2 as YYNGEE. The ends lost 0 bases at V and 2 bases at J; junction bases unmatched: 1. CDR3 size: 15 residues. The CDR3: CASSVGQGRNQPQHF. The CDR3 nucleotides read TGTGCCAGCAGCGTAGGACAGGGGCGCAATCAGCCCCAGCATTTT.

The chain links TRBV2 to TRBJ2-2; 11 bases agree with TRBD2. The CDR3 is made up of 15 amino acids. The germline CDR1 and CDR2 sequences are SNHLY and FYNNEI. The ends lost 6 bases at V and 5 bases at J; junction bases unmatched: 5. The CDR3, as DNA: TGTGCCAGCAGAAGGACTAGCGGGTTTACCGGGGAGCTGTTTTTT. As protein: CASRRTSGFTGELFF.

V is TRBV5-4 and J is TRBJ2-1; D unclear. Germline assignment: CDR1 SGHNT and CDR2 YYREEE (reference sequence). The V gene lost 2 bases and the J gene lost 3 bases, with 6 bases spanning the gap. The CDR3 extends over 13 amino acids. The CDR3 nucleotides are TGTGCCAGCAGCTTAAGGAGCTACAATGAGCAGTTCTTC. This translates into CASSLRSYNEQFF. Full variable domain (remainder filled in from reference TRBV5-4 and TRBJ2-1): ETGVTQSPTHLIKTRGQQVTLRCSSQSGHNTVSWYQQALGQGPQFIFQYYREEENGRGNFPPRFSGLQFPNYSSELNVNALELDDSALYLCASSLRSYNEQFFGPGTRLTVL.

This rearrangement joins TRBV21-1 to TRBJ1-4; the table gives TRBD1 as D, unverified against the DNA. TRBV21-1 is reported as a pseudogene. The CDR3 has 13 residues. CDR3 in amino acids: CASSTRQNEKLFF. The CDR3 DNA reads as TGTGCCAGCAGCACCCGACAAAATGAAAAACTGTTTTTT.

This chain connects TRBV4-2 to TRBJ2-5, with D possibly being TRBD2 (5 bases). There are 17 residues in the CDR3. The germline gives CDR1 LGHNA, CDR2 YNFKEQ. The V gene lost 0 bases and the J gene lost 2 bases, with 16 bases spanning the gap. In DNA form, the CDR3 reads TGTGCCAGCAGCCAAGAGGGTAGCGTCTCTCCTCAAGAGACCCAGTACTTC. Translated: CASSQEGSVSPQETQYF.

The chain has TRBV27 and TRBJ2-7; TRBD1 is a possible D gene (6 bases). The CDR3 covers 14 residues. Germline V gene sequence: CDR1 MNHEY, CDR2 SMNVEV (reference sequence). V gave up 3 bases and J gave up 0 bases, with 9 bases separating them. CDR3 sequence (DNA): TGTGCCAGCAGTTTCAGGGGCGACTCCTACGAGCAGTACTTC. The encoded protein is CASSFRGDSYEQYF.

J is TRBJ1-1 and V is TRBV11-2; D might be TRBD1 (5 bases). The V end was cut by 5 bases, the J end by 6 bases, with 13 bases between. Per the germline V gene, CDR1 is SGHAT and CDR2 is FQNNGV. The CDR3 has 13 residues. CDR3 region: CASSQRGGAEAFF. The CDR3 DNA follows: TGTGCCAGCAGCCAACGGGGAGGGGCTGAAGCTTTCTTT.

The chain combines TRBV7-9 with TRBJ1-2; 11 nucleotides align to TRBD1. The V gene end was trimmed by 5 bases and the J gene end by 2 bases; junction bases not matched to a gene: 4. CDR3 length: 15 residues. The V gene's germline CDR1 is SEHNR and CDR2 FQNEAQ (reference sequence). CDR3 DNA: TGTGCCAGCAGCCCATGGACAGGGGGCAACTATGGCTACACCTTC. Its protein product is CASSPWTGGNYGYTF.

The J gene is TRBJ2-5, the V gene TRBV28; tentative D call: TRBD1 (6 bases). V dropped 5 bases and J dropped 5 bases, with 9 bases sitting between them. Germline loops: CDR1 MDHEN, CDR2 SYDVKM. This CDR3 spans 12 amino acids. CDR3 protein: CASSGQTETQYF. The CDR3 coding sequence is TGTGCCAGCAGTGGACAGACGGAGACCCAGTACTTC.

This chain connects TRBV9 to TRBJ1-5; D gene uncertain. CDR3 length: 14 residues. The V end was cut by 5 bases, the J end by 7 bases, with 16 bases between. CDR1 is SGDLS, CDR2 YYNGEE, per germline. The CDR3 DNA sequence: TGTGCCAGCAGTGAGGACGAGGACTTACAGCCCCAGCATTTT. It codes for CASSEDEDLQPQHF.